The clone carrying this T cell receptor beta chain appeared many times. Its antigen remains unidentified. Via MiXCR, TCRdb re-called the RACE reads, giving one row per CDR3 protein. This table holds tens of thousands of distinct CDR3 sequences, approximately 6.7% found once. Time point: pre-sensitization, week 0. Noted treatment: therapeutic diphenylcyclopropenone sensitization with weekly scalp DPC. Alopecia patients between 18 and 70 years old and suitable for DPC were used as donors. The record originates from a study of human T cells and chemical hapten exposure. At the level of the study: A patient group, mainly female, showed alopecia areata, totalis or universalis.

CDR1 is MNHNS and CDR2 is SASEGT in the germline V gene. The CDR3 is 15 residues long. Trimming took 3 bases from V and 2 from J; bases not matched to a gene: 2. Study results and caveats: With DPC sensitization, TCRs exceeding 1 in 1000 frequency showed no change.

The V call is TRBV6-1, the J call TRBJ1-5; 9 bases are a match to TRBD1. Material: whole blood, obtained in connection with sensitization to the hapten diphenylcyclopropenone (DPC). The sequence came from a young woman with alopecia areata. Some clones in this sample may be carry-over from other donors' samples. CDR3 bases: TGTGCCAGCAGTGACCGGACAGGGGGCAATCAGCCCCAGCATTTT. It yields the protein CASSDRTGGNQPQHF.